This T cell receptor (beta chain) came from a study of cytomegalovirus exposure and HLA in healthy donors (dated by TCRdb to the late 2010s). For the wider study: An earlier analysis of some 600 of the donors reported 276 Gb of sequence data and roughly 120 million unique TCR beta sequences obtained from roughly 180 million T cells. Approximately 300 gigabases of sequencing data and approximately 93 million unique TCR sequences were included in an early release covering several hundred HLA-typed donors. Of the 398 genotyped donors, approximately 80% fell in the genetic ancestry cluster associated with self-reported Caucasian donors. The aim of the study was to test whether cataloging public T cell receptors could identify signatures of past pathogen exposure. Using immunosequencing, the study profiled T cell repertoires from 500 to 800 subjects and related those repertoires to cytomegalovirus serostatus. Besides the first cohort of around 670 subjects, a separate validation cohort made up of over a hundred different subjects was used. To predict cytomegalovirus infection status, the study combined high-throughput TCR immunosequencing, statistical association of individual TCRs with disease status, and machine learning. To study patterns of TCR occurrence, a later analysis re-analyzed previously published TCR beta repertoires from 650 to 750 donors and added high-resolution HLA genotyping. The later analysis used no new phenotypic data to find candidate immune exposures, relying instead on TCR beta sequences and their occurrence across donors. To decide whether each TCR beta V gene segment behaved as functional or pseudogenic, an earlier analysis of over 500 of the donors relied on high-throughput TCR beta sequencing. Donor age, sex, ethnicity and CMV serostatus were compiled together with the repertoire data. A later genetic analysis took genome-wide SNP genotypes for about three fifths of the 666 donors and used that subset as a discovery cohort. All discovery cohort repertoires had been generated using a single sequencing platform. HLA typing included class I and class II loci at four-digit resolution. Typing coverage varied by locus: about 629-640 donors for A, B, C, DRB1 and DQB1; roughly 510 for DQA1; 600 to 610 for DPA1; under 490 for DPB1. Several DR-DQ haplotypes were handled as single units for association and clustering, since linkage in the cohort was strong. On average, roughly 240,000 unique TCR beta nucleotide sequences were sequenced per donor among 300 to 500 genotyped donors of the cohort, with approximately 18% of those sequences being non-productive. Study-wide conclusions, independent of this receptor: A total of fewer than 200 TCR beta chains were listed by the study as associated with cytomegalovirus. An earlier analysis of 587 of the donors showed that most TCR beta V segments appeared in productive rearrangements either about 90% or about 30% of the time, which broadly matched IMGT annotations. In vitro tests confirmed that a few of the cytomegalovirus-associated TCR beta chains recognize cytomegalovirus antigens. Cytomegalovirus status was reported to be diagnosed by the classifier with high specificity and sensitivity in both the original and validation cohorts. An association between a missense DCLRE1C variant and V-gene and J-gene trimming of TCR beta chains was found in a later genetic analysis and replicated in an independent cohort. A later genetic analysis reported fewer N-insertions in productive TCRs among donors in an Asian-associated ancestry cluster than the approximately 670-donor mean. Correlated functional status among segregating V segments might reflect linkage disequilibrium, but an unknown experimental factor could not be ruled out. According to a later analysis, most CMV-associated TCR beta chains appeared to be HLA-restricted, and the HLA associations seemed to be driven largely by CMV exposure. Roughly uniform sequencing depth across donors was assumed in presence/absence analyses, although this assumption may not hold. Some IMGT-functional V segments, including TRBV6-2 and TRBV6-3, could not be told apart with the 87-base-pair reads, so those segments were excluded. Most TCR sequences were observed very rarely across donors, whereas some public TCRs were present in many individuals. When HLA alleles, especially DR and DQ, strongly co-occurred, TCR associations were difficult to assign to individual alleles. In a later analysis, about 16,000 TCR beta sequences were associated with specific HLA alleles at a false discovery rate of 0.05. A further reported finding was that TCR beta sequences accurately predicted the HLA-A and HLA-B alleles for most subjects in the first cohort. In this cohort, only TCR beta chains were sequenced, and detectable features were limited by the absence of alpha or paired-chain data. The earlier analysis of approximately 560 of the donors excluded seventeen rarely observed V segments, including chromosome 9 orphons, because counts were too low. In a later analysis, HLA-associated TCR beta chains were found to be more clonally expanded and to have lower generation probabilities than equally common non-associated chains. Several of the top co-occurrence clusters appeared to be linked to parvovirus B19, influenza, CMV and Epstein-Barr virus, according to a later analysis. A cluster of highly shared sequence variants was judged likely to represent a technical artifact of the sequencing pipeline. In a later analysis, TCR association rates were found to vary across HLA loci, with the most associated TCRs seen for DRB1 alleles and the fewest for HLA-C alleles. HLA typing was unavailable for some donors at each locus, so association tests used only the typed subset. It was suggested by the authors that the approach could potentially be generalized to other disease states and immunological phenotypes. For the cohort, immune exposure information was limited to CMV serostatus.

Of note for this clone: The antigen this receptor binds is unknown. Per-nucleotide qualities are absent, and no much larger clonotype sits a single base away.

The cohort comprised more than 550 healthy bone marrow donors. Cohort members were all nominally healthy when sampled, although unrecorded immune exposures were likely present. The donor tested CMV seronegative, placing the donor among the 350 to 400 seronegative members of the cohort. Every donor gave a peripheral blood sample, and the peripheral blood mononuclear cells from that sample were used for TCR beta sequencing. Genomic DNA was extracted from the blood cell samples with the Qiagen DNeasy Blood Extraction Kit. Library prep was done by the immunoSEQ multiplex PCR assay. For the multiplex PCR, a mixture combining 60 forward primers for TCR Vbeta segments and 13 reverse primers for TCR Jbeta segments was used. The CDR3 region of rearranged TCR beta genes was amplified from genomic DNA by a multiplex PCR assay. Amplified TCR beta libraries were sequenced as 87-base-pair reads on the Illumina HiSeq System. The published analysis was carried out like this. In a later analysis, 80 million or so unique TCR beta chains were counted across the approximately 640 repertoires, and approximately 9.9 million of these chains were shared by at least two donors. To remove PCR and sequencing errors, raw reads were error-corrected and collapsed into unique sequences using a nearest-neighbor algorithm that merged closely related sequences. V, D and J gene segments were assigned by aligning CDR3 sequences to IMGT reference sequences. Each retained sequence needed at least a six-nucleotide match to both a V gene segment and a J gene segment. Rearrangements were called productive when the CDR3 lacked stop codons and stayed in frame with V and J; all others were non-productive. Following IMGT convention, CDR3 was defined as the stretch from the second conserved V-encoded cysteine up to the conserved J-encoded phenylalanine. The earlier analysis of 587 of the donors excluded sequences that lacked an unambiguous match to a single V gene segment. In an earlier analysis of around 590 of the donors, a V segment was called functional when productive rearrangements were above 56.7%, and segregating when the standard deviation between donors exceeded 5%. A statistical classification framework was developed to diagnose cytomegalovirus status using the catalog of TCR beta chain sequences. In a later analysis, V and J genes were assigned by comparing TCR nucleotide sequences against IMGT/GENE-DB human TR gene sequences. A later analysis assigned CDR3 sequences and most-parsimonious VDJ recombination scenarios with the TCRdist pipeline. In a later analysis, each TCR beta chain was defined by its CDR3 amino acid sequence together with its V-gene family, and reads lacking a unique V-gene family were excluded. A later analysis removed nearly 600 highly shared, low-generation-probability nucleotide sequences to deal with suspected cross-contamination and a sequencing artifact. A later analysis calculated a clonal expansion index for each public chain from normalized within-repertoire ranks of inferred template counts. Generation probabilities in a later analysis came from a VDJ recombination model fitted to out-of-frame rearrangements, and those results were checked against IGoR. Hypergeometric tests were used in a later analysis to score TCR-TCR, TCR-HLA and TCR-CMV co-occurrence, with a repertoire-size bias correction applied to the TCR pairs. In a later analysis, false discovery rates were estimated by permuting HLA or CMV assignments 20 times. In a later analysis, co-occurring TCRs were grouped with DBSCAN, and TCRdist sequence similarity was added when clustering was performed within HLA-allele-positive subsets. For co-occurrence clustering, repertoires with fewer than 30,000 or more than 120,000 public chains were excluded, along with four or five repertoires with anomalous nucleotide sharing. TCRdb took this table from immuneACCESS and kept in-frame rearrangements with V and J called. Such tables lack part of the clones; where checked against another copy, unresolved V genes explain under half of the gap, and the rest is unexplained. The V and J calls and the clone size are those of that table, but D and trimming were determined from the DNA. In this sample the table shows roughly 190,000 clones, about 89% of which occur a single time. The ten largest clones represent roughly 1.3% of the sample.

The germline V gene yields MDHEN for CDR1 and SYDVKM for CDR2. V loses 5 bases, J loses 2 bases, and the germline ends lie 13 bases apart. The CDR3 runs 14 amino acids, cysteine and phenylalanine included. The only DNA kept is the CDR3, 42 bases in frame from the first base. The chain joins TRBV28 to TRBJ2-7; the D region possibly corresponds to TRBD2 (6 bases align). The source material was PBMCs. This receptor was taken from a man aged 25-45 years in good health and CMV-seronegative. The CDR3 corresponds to CASSPLASAYEQYF. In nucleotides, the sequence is TGTGCCAGCAGTCCCCTTGCTAGCGCCTACGAGCAGTACTTC.